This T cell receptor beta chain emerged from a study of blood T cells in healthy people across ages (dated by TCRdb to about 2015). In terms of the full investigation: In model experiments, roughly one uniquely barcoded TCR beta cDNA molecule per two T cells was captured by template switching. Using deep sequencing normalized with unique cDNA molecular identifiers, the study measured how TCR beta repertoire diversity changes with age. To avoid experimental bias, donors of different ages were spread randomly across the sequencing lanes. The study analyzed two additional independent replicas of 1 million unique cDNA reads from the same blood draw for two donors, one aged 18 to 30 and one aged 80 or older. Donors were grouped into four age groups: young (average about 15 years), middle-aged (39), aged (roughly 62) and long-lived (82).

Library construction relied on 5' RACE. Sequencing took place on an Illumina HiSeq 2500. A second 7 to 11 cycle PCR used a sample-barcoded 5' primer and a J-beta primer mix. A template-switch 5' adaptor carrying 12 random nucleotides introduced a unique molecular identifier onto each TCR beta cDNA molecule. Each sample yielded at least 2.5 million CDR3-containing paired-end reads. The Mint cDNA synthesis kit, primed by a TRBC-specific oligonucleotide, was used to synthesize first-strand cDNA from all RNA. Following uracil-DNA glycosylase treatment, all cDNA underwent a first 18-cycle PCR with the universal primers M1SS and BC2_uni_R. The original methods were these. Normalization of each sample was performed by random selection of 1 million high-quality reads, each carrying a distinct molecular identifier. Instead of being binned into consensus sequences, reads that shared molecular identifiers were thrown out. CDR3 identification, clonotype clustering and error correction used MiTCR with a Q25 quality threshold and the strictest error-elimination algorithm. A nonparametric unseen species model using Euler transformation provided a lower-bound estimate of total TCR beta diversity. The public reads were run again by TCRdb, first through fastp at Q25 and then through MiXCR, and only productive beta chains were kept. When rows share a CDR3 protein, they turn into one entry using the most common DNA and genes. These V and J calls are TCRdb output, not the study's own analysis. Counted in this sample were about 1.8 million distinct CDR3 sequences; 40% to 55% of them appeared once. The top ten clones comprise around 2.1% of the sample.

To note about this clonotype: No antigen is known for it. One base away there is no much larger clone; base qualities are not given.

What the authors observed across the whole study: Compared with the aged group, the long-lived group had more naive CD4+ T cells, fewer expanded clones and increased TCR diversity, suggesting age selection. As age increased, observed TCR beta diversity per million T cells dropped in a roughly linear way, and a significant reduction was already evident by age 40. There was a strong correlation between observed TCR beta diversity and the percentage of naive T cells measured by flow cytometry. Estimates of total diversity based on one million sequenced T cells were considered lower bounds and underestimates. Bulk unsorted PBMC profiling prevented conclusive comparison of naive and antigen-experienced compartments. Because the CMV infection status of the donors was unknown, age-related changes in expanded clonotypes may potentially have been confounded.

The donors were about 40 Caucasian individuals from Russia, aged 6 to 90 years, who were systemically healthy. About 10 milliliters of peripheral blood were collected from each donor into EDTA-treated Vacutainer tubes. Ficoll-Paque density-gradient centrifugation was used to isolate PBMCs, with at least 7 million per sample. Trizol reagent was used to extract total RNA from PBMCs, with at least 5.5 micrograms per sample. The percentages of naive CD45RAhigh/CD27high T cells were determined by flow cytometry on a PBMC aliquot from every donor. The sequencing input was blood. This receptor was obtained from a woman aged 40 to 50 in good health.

The nucleotide sequence is TGTGCCAGCAGCTTCCTAACAGGGTCTGGGTCCTACGAGCAGTACTTC. This translates into CASSFLTGSGSYEQYF. The chain employs TRBV11-2 and TRBJ2-7, with TRBD1 perhaps the D gene, on 6 matching bases. V drops 3 bases and J drops 1 base, leaving 16 bases in between. CDR1 and CDR2 are drawn from the germline V gene: SGHAT, FQNNGV. Counted from cysteine to phenylalanine, this CDR3 has 16 amino acids. The read is trimmed to its CDR3 DNA, 48 bases read in frame from base 1.